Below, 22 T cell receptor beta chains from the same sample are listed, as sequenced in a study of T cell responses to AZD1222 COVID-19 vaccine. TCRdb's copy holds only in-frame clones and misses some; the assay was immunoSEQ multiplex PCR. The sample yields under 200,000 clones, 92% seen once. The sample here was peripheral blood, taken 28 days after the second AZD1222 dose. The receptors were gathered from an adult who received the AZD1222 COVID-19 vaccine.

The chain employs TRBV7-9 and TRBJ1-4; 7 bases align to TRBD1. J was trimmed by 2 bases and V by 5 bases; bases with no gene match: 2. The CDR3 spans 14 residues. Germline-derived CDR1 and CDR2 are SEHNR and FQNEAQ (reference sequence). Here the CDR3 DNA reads TGTGCCAGCAGCCCAGGGGGGACTAATGAAAAACTGTTTTTT. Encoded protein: CASSPGGTNEKLFF.

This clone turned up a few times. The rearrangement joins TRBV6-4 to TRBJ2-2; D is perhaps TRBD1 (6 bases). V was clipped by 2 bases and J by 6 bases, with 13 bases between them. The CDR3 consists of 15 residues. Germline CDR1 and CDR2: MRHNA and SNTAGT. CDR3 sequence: CASSDGTSEAGELFF. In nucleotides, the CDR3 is TGTGCCAGCAGTGACGGGACAAGTGAGGCCGGGGAGCTGTTTTTT.

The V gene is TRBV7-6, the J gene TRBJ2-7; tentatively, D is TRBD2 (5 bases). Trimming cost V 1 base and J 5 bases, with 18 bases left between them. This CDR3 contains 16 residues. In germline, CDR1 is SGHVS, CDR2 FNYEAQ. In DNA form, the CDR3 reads TGTGCCAGCAGCTTAGAATCGGGGTGGGCCGTTGACGAGCAGTACTTC. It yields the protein CASSLESGWAVDEQYF.

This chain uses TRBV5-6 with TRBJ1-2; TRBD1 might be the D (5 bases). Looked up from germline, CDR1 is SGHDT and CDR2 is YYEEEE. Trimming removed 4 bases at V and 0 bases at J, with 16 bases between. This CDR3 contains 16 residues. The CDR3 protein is CASSPGPGISNYGYTF. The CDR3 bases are TGTGCCAGCAGCCCGGGACCGGGCATTTCTAACTATGGCTACACCTTC.

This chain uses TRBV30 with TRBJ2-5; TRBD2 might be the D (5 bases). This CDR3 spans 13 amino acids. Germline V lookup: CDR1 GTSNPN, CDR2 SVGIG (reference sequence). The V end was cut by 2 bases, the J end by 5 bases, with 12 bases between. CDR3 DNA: TGTGCCTGGAGTACTAGGCCGGGGGAGACCCAGTACTTC. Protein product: CAWSTRPGETQYF. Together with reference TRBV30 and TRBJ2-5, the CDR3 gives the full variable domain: SQTIHQWPATLVQPVGSPLSLECTVEGTSNPNLYWYRQAAGRGLQLLFYSVGIGQISSEVPQNLSASRPQDRQFILSSKKLLLSDSGFYLCAWSTRPGETQYFGPGTRLLVL.

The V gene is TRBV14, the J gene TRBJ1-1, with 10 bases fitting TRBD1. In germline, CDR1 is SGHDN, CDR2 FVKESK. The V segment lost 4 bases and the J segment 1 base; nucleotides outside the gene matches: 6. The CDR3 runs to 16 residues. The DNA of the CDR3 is TGTGCCAGCAGCCGGGACAGGGGCTATGGGAACACTGAAGCTTTCTTT. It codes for CASSRDRGYGNTEAFF.

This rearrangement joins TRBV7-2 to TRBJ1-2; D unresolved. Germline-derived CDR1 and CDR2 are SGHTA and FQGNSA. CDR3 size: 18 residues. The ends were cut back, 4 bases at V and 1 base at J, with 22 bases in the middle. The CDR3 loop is CASSSTGAGVGSNYGYTF. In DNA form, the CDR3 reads TGTGCCAGCAGCTCGACGGGAGCGGGCGTTGGGAGTAACTATGGCTACACCTTC.

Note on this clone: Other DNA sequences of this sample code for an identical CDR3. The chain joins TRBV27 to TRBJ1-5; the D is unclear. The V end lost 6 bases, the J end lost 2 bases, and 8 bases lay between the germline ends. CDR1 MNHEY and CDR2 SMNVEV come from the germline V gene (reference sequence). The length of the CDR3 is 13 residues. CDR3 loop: CASSPDRNQPQHF. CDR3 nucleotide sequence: TGTGCCAGCAGCCCCGACCGCAATCAGCCCCAGCATTTT.

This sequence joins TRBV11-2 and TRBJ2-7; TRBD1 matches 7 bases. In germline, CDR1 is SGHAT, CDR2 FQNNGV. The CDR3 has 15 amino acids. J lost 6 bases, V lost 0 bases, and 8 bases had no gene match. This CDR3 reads CASSLDRGPWGEQYF. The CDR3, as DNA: TGTGCCAGCAGCTTAGATAGGGGGCCTTGGGGCGAGCAGTACTTC.

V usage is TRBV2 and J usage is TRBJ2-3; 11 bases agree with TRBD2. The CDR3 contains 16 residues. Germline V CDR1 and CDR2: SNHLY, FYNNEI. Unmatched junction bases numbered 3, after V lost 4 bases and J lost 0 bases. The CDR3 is CASSVTSGESTDTQYF. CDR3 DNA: TGTGCCAGCAGTGTGACTAGCGGGGAAAGCACAGATACGCAGTATTTT. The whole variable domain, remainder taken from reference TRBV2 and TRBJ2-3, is EPEVTQTPSHQVTQMGQEVILRCVPISNHLYFYWYRQILGQKVEFLVSFYNNEISEKSEIFDDQFSVERPDGSNFTLKIRSTKLEDSAMYFCASSVTSGESTDTQYFGPGTRLTVL.

The CDR3 protein is CASRPAGAGASVGYTF. The CDR3 nucleotides read TGTGCCAGCAGGCCAGCCGGAGCAGGGGCGTCGGTAGGCTACACCTTC. V usage is TRBV27 and J usage is TRBJ1-2; D may be TRBD1 (6 bases). The germline CDR1 and CDR2 sequences are MNHEY and SMNVEV (reference sequence). The length of the CDR3 is 16 residues. V shed 6 bases and J shed 8 bases, with 25 bases lying between them.

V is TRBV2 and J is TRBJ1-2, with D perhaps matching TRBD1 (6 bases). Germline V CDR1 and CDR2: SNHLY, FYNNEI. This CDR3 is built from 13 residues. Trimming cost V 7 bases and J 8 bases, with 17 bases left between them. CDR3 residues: CASIQGGGDGYTF. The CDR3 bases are TGTGCCAGCATACAGGGTGGAGGGGACGGCTACACCTTC.

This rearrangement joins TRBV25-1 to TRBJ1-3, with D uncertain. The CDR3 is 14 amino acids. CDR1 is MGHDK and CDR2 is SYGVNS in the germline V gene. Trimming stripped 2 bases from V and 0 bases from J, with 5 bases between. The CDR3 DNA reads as TGTGCCAGCAGTGAAGCAGGCTCTGGAAACACCATATATTTT. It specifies CASSEAGSGNTIYF.

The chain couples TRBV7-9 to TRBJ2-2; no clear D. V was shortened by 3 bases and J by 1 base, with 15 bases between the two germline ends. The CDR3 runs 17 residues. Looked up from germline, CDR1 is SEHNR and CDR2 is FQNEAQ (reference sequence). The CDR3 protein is CASSFPARKQNTGELFF. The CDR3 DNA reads TGTGCCAGCAGCTTCCCCGCAAGAAAACAGAACACCGGGGAGCTGTTTTTT.

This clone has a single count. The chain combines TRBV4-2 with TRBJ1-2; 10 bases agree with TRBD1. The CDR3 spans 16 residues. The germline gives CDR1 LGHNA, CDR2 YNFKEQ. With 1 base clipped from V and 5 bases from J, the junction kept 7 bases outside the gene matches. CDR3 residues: CASSQAGTGAFYGYTF. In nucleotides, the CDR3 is TGTGCCAGCAGCCAAGCCGGGACAGGGGCCTTTTATGGCTACACCTTC.

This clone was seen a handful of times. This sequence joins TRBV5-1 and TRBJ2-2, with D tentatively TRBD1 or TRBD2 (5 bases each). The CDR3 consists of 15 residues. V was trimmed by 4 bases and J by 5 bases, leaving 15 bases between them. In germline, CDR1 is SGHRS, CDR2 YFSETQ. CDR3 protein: CASSRGADPTGELFF. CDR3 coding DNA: TGCGCCAGCAGCAGAGGGGCAGACCCAACCGGGGAGCTGTTTTTT.

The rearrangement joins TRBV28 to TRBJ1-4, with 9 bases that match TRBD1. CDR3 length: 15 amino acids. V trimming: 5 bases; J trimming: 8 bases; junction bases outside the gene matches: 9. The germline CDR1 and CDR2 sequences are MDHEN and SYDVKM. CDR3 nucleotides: TGTGCCAGCAGTGGATGGACAGGGGCGGAGGAAAAACTGTTTTTT. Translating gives CASSGWTGAEEKLFF.

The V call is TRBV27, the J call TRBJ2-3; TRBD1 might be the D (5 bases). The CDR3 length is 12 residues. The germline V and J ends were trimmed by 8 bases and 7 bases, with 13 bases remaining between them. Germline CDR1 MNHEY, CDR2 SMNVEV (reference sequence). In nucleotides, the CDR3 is TGTGCCAGCCTCAGGACAATCAATACGCAGTATTTT. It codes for CASLRTINTQYF.

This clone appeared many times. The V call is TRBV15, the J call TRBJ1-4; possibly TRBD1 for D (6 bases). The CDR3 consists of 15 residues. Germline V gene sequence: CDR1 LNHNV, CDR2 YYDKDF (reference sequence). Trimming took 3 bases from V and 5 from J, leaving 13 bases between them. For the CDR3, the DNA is TGTGCCACCAGCAGTGGGACATCAGGGAATGAAAAACTGTTTTTT. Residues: CATSSGTSGNEKLFF. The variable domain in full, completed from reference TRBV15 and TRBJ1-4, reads DAMVIQNPRYQVTQFGKPVTLSCSQTLNHNVMYWYQQKSSQAPKLLFHYYDKDFNNEADTPDNFQSRRPNTSFCFLDIRSPGLGDTAMYLCATSSGTSGNEKLFFGSGTQLSVL.

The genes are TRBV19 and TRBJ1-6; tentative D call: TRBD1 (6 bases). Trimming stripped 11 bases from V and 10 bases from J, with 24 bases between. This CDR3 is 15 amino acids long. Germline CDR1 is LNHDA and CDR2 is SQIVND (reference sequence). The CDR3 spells CAAQTAGRGDSPLHF. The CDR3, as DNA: TGTGCCGCCCAAACCGCGGGCAGGGGTGACTCACCCCTCCACTTT.

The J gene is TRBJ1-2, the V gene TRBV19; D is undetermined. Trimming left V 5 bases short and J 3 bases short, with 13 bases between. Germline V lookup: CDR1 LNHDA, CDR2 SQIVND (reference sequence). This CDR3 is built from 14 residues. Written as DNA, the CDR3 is TGTGCCAGTAGTGGACCGGGCTCCTACTATGGCTACACCTTC. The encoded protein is CASSGPGSYYGYTF.

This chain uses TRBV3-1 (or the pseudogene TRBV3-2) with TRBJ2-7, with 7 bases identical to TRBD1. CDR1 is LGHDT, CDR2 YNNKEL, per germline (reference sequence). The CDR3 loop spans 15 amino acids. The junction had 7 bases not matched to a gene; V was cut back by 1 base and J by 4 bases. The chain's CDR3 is CASSQGPGQQYEQYF. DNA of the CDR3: TGTGCCAGCAGCCAAGGCCCGGGACAGCAGTACGAGCAGTACTTC.